Following are 10 T cell receptor beta chains from one sample sequenced in a study of cytomegalovirus exposure and HLA in healthy donors. PCR amplification relied on 60 Vbeta primers (plus 13 Jbeta primers). TCRdb's copy holds only in-frame clones and misses some; the assay was immunoSEQ multiplex PCR. Altogether around 130,000 clones are present, about 80% being singletons, with the ten largest covering 1%. The source material was PBMCs. The receptors stem from a man aged 40-49 years in good health and CMV-seronegative.

This chain connects TRBV30 to TRBJ1-5; 8 bases align to TRBD1. Trimming took 2 bases from V and 4 from J; bases not matched to a gene: 4. The CDR3 length is 14 residues. CDR1 and CDR2 from the germline V gene are GTSNPN and SVGIG (reference sequence). Here the CDR3 DNA reads TGTGCCTGGAGTCCGGGACAGGCGAATCAGCCCCAGCATTTT. It translates to CAWSPGQANQPQHF.

This chain joins TRBV5-1 and TRBJ2-5; 12 nucleotides match TRBD2. Trimming cost V 2 bases and J 5 bases; bases outside gene matches: 1. CDR1 is SGHRS and CDR2 is YFSETQ in the germline V gene. The CDR3 spans 14 residues. The CDR3 region is CASSFGLAGETQYF. As DNA, the CDR3 is TGCGCCAGCAGCTTCGGACTAGCGGGGGAGACCCAGTACTTC.

This rearrangement joins TRBV6-1 to TRBJ1-4, with 9 bases aligning to TRBD1. Germline V CDR1 and CDR2: MNHNS, SASEGT. With V trimmed by 2 bases and J by 8 bases, 6 bases remained unmatched. This CDR3 has 15 amino acids. The CDR3 DNA sequence: TGTGCCAGCAGTGAAACGGGACAGGGAAGGGAAAAACTGTTTTTT. Its translation is CASSETGQGREKLFF.

The chain combines TRBV5-1 with TRBJ1-1; maybe TRBD1 (6 bases). Trimming stripped 0 bases from V and 2 bases from J, with 14 bases between. The CDR3 contains 16 residues. The germline gives CDR1 SGHRS, CDR2 YFSETQ. CDR3 sequence: CASSLALVRGNTEAFF. The CDR3 coding sequence is TGCGCCAGCAGCTTGGCCCTAGTCAGGGGCAACACTGAAGCTTTCTTT.

The chain couples TRBV6-5 to TRBJ2-5, with 7 bases aligning to TRBD2. Germline CDR1 reads MNHEY; CDR2 reads SVGAGI. The ends lost 6 bases at V and 2 bases at J; junction bases unmatched: 3. CDR3 length equals 13 residues. The CDR3 sequence is CASRPGGQETQYF. DNA for the CDR3: TGTGCCAGCAGACCGGGAGGTCAAGAGACCCAGTACTTC.

The chain joins TRBV9 to TRBJ2-1, with TRBD2 identical over 8 bases. The V and J ends lost 4 bases and 3 bases, in that order; junction bases with no gene match: 12. The CDR3 is 17 amino acids. Germline V gene data show CDR1 as SGDLS and CDR2 as YYNGEE. CDR3: CASSPRGSGNVYNEQFF. CDR3 nucleotide sequence: TGTGCCAGCAGCCCTCGGGGTAGCGGGAATGTCTACAATGAGCAGTTCTTC.

V usage is TRBV9 and J usage is TRBJ1-3; 7 bases are a match to TRBD1. This CDR3 has 15 amino acids. With 3 bases clipped from V and 0 bases from J, the junction kept 3 bases outside the gene matches. CDR1 SGDLS and CDR2 YYNGEE come from the germline V gene. In DNA, the CDR3 is TGTGCCAGCAGCGCAGGGACAGCCTCTGGAAACACCATATATTTT. It is translated as CASSAGTASGNTIYF. The full variable domain, rest sourced from reference TRBV9 and TRBJ1-3, is DSGVTQTPKHLITATGQRVTLRCSPRSGDLSVYWYQQSLDQGLQFLIQYYNGEERAKGNILERFSAQQFPDLHSELNLSSLELGDSALYFCASSAGTASGNTIYFGEGSWLTVV.

The chain uses TRBV6-6 and TRBJ1-2, with 8 bases identical to TRBD1. The V and J ends lost 7 bases and 7 bases, in that order; junction bases with no gene match: 14. This CDR3 is built from 15 residues. Per the germline V gene, CDR1 is MNHNY and CDR2 is SVGAGI (reference sequence). The CDR3 DNA follows: TGTGCCAGCACATACTCAGGGGGCGCGGTAGGTGGCTACACCTTC. Translating gives CASTYSGGAVGGYTF.

The CDR3: CASRGGTGGVYEQYF. In DNA, the CDR3 is TGTGCCAGCAGGGGCGGGACAGGGGGCGTCTACGAGCAGTACTTC. This rearrangement joins TRBV2 to TRBJ2-7, with TRBD1 matching over 12 bases. Trimming at V came to 6 bases and at J to 3 bases, leaving 6 bases not matched to a gene. Germline V gene sequence: CDR1 SNHLY, CDR2 FYNNEI. The CDR3 totals 15 residues.

This clone was counted between two and nine times. This sequence joins TRBV7-9 and TRBJ1-1; 10 bases map to TRBD1. V lost 5 bases and J lost 8; bases outside the gene matches: 11. Germline V gene sequence: CDR1 SEHNR, CDR2 FQNEAQ (reference sequence). This CDR3 has 15 residues. The CDR3, as DNA: TGTGCCAGCAGCACCATTCCAGACAGGGGGCTCGAAGCTTTCTTT. Its protein is CASSTIPDRGLEAFF.